The 13 T cell receptor beta chains listed next were all sequenced from one sample in a study of molecular identifiers for immune sequencing clone quantification. TCRdb passed the PCR reads through MiXCR, listing each CDR3 protein once. The table includes more than 550,000 distinct CDR3 sequences, around 25% detected once. Sequencing used naive CD8+ T cells from blood, with Jurkat cell RNA spiked in. As to subset: FACS-sorted CD8+CD4-CCR7+CD45RA+ naive T cells. The receptors were gathered from a human donor in good health. Some libraries in this study had Jurkat cell RNA spiked in.

Regarding this clonotype: An end of the junction does not agree with germline; a read error may underlie this. The rearrangement links TRBV20-1 to TRBJ2-3, with 8 bases matching TRBD2. This CDR3 contains 15 residues. Germline lookup yields CDR1 DFQATT and CDR2 SNEGSKA (reference sequence). In DNA form, the CDR3 reads TGCTGTGCTAGAGTGGACGGGAGGGCCTCAGATACGCAGTATTTT. Translation: CCARVDGRASDTQYF.

Only a few counts were recorded for this clonotype. The chain uses TRBV27 and TRBJ1-2, with D maybe TRBD1 (5 bases). Germline loops: CDR1 MNHEY, CDR2 SMNVEV (reference sequence). Trimming took off 5 bases at V and 6 bases at J, with 10 bases between the two ends. The CDR3 is made up of 12 amino acids. The CDR3 nucleotides read TGTGCCAGCAGTGATCAGGGAAATGGCTACACCTTC. It codes for CASSDQGNGYTF.

A few counts support this clonotype. The chain is built from TRBV4-1 and TRBJ2-2; D ambiguous. V was shortened by 0 bases and J by 3 bases, with 11 bases between the two germline ends. Germline assignment: CDR1 MGHRA and CDR2 YSYEKL. The CDR3 sequence is 16 residues long. CDR3 in amino acids: CASSQDHNPYTGELFF. The CDR3 bases are TGCGCCAGCAGCCAAGATCACAACCCGTACACCGGGGAGCTGTTTTTT.

V and J are TRBV7-9 and TRBJ2-1; 9 positions agree with TRBD1. This CDR3 is built from 14 residues. V lost 6 bases and J lost 6; bases outside the gene matches: 6. Germline assignment: CDR1 SEHNR and CDR2 FQNEAQ (reference sequence). The CDR3 is CASSYGTGPNEQFF. The CDR3 DNA sequence: TGTGCCAGCAGTTACGGGACAGGGCCCAATGAGCAGTTCTTC.

The chain couples TRBV28 to TRBJ2-5, with 11 bases that match TRBD2. The CDR3 sequence is 18 residues long. Germline CDR1 reads MDHEN; CDR2 reads SYDVKM. V shed 4 bases and J 5 bases; nucleotides not matched to a gene: 15. For the CDR3, the DNA is TGTGCCAGCAGTTATACTAGCGGGAGAGCGGGGGTGCGGGAGACCCAGTACTTC. Translation gives CASSYTSGRAGVRETQYF.

This clonotype has only a few counts. The chain couples TRBV29-1 to TRBJ1-5, with 8 nucleotides matching TRBD1. CDR3 size: 12 residues. After removal of 8 bases from V and 7 bases from J, the junction contained 7 bases not matched to a gene. Per the germline V gene, CDR1 is SQVTM and CDR2 is ANQGSEA. CDR3 loop: CSPDRVGQPQHF. Written as DNA, the CDR3 is TGCAGCCCGGACAGGGTTGGCCAGCCCCAGCATTTT.

This chain connects TRBV5-6 to TRBJ2-7; no clear D. The CDR3 has 12 residues. The germline gives CDR1 SGHDT, CDR2 YYEEEE. Trimming removed 4 bases at V and 4 bases at J, with 9 bases between. This chain's CDR3 is CASSLDEYEQYF. DNA for the CDR3: TGTGCCAGCAGCCTAGATGAATACGAGCAGTACTTC. Filled out from reference TRBV5-6 and TRBJ2-7, the complete variable domain reads DAGVTQSPTHLIKTRGQQVTLRCSPKSGHDTVSWYQQALGQGPQFIFQYYEEEERQRGNFPDRFSGHQFPNYSSELNVNALLLGDSALYLCASSLDEYEQYFGPGTRLTVT.

This clonotype has at least ten counts. The J gene is TRBJ2-3, the V gene TRBV7-8; 14 nucleotides align to TRBD2. Per the germline V gene, CDR1 is SGHVS and CDR2 is FQNEAQ. The CDR3 length is 15 residues. Trimming at V came to 6 bases and at J to 4 bases, leaving 3 bases not matched to a gene. Here the CDR3 reads CASRLTSGGADTQYF. DNA for the CDR3: TGTGCCAGCAGGCTGACTAGCGGGGGGGCAGATACGCAGTATTTT.

This clonotype has more than one count but fewer than ten. This rearrangement joins TRBV30 to TRBJ2-7; the match to TRBD1 covers 9 bases. CDR1 and CDR2 from the germline V gene are GTSNPN and SVGIG (reference sequence). V lost 2 bases, J lost 5 bases, and 10 bases stayed unmatched. This CDR3 has 15 residues. CDR3 coding DNA: TGTGCCTGGAGTAACCCTAGACAGGGGGGAAACGAGCAGTACTTC. Translation gives CAWSNPRQGGNEQYF.

The chain joins TRBV2 to TRBJ2-7, with TRBD1 matching over 7 bases. Germline V gene sequence: CDR1 SNHLY, CDR2 FYNNEI. V shed 6 bases and J 5 bases; nucleotides not matched to a gene: 16. This CDR3 spans 16 amino acids. The CDR3 DNA is TGTGCCAGCAGAGATATCCCCAGGGACAGAAGGAACGAGCAGTACTTC. Its protein is CASRDIPRDRRNEQYF.

This clonotype turned up a few times. The gene calls are TRBV15 and TRBJ1-4, with a tentative D call TRBD1 (5 bases). Germline-derived CDR1 and CDR2 are LNHNV and YYDKDF (reference sequence). This CDR3 contains 15 residues. Trimming removed 1 base at V and 0 bases at J, with 6 bases between. The CDR3 sequence: CATSRATATNEKLFF. The CDR3 DNA reads as TGTGCCACCAGCAGAGCGACAGCAACTAATGAAAAACTGTTTTTT.

The chain joins TRBV7-9 to TRBJ2-7; D is possibly TRBD2 (6 bases). This CDR3 is 15 amino acids long. The V end was cut by 4 bases, the J end by 7 bases, with 20 bases between. The germline gives CDR1 SEHNR, CDR2 FQNEAQ (reference sequence). The DNA for the CDR3 is TGTGCCAGCAGCTCCCCCGCGGGGAACCCTAGGGAGCAGTACTTC. Translating gives CASSSPAGNPREQYF.

The sample holds a few counts of this clonotype. The chain employs TRBV30 and TRBJ1-2; D remains ambiguous. The V gene lost 5 bases and the J gene lost 2 bases, with 12 bases spanning the gap. Per the germline V gene, CDR1 is GTSNPN and CDR2 is SVGIG (reference sequence). The CDR3 extends over 13 amino acids. In DNA, the CDR3 is TGTGCCTGGCGAGCGGGCCGCAACTATGGCTACACCTTC. As protein: CAWRAGRNYGYTF.